The rows below give T cell receptor delta chains drawn from one sample of a study of γδ T cells in repeated Plasmodium falciparum infection. TCRdb reanalyzed the multiplex PCR reads using CATT. The table lists about 48,000 delta-chain clones, 1.5% to 2% of them singletons, with roughly 8.6% in the top ten. Sample: gamma-delta T cells from blood. The receptors originated from a pool of human donors (malaria-infected and uninfected, not separated). CDR3s include the opening cysteine and the closing phenylalanine or tryptophan. The D gene is left open where the match is weak. Each size is how often the clone was seen (once, few, many) or a class if it is expanded.

D gene: TRDD3; J gene: TRDJ1; V gene: TRDV1; clone size: many; CDR3 protein: CALGEHRAFWGIYTDKLIF; CDR3 DNA: TGTGCTCTTGGGGAACATCGAGCGTTCTGGGGGATCTACACCGATAAACTCATCTTT
D gene: .; J gene: TRDJ1; V gene: TRDV1; clone size: medium-sized; CDR3 protein: CALGEVGRRTPGRYTDKLIF; CDR3 DNA: TGTGCTCTTGGGGAGGTCGGGAGACGGACCCCGGGAAGGTACACCGATAAACTCATCTTT
D gene: .; J gene: TRDJ1; V gene: TRDV1; clone size: many; CDR3 protein: CALGALRRARLTDKLTF; CDR3 DNA: TGTGCTCTTGGGGCGCTACGACGGGCCCGCCTCACCGATAAACTCACCTTT
D gene: .; J gene: TRDJ1; V gene: TRDV1; clone size: many; CDR3 protein: CALGGLYFPGITDKLIF; CDR3 DNA: TGTGCTCTTGGGGGACTCTACTTCCCCGGTATCACCGACAAACTCATCTTT
D gene: .; J gene: TRDJ1; V gene: TRDV1; clone size: many; CDR3 protein: CALGDHALYTDKLIF; CDR3 DNA: TGTGCTCTTGGGGACCACGCTTTGTACACCGATAAACTCATCTTT
D gene: .; J gene: TRDJ1; V gene: TRDV1; clone size: many; CDR3 protein: CALGEEPSTYTDKLIF; CDR3 DNA: TGTGCTCTTGGGGAAGAGCCCTCAACGTACACCGATAAACTCATCTTT
D gene: TRDD3; J gene: TRDJ1; V gene: TRDV3; clone size: many; CDR3 protein: CAFTYWGLSADKLIF; CDR3 DNA: TGTGCCTTCACGTACTGGGGGCTCTCGGCCGATAAACTCATCTTT
D gene: TRDD3; J gene: TRDJ1; V gene: TRDV1; clone size: many; CDR3 protein: CALGETKYWGTDKLIF; CDR3 DNA: TGTGCTCTTGGGGAAACTAAGTACTGGGGGACCGATAAACTCATCTTT
D gene: .; J gene: TRDJ2; V gene: TRDV1; clone size: medium-sized; CDR3 protein: CALGSSGSIAQLFF; CDR3 DNA: TGTGCTCTTGGGAGCTCCGGATCGATAGCACAACTCTTCTTT
D gene: .; J gene: TRDJ1; V gene: TRDV1; clone size: many; CDR3 protein: CALGDYSEDKLIF; CDR3 DNA: TGTGCTCTTGGGGACTATTCAGAGGATAAACTCATCTTT
D gene: TRDD3; J gene: TRDJ1; V gene: TRDV1; clone size: medium-sized; CDR3 protein: CALGEGTTLLSSRTGGYGWGPDKLIF; CDR3 DNA: TGTGCTCTTGGGGAAGGGACAACCCTCCTTTCCTCTCGTACTGGGGGATACGGCTGGGGACCCGATAAACTCATCTTT
D gene: TRDD3; J gene: TRDJ1; V gene: TRDV1; clone size: many; CDR3 protein: CALGLRGYGPYELIF; CDR3 DNA: TGTGCTCTTGGCCTTAGGGGATACGGCCCCTACGAACTCATCTTT
D gene: TRDD3; J gene: TRDJ1; V gene: TRDV1; clone size: many; CDR3 protein: CALGERSPRDWGIIPQKLIF; CDR3 DNA: TGTGCTCTTGGGGAACGTTCGCCTCGGGACTGGGGGATTATCCCCCAAAAACTCATCTTT
D gene: .; J gene: TRDJ1; V gene: TRDV1; clone size: many; CDR3 protein: CALGAWLPPRGWIVSLFADKLIF; CDR3 DNA: TGTGCTCTTGGGGCCTGGCTTCCTCCCCGGGGGTGGATTGTTTCCCTCTTCGCCGACAAACTCATCTTT
D gene: TRDD3; J gene: TRDJ4; V gene: TRDV2; clone size: many; CDR3 protein: CACDTILGDTDVRPLIF; CDR3 DNA: TGTGCCTGTGACACCATACTGGGGGATACGGATGTCAGACCCCTGATCTTT
D gene: TRDD3; J gene: TRDJ3; V gene: TRDV2; clone size: many; CDR3 protein: CACDAVLGDKGAWDTRQMFF; CDR3 DNA: TGTGCCTGTGACGCCGTACTGGGGGATAAAGGCGCCTGGGACACCCGACAGATGTTTTTC
D gene: TRDD3; J gene: TRDJ1; V gene: TRDV1; clone size: many; CDR3 protein: CALGELAYRTRGYAGTDKLIF; CDR3 DNA: TGTGCTCTTGGGGAACTCGCCTATCGTACTCGGGGATACGCGGGCACCGATAAACTCATCTTT
D gene: .; J gene: TRDJ1; V gene: TRDV1; clone size: many; CDR3 protein: CALGELGVYTDKLIF; CDR3 DNA: TGTGCTCTTGGGGAACTGGGGGTGTACACCGATAAACTCATCTTT
D gene: .; J gene: TRDJ1; V gene: TRDV1; clone size: medium-sized; CDR3 protein: CALGEIRQGYTDKLIF; CDR3 DNA: TGTGCTCTTGGGGAAATCCGTCAGGGGTACACCGATAAACTCATCTTT
D gene: TRDD3; J gene: TRDJ1; V gene: TRDV1; clone size: medium-sized; CDR3 protein: CALGESTQYWGVYTDKLIF; CDR3 DNA: TGTGCTCTTGGGGAATCTACGCAGTACTGGGGAGTGTACACCGATAAACTCATCTTT
D gene: TRDD3; J gene: TRDJ1; V gene: TRDV1; clone size: many; CDR3 protein: CALGDLTSFSRTGGYALLTYTDKLIF; CDR3 DNA: TGTGCTCTTGGGGACCTAACTTCCTTCAGTCGTACTGGGGGATACGCCCTCCTTACTTACACCGATAAACTCATCTTT
D gene: TRDD3; J gene: TRDJ1; V gene: TRDV1; clone size: many; CDR3 protein: CALGELGPFELGDTRNLGYDKLIF; CDR3 DNA: TGTGCTCTTGGGGAACTGGGGCCCTTCGAACTGGGGGATACGCGCAACCTTGGATACGATAAACTCATCTTT
D gene: .; J gene: TRDJ3; V gene: TRDV2; clone size: many; CDR3 protein: CACDTVGRGSSWDTRQMFF; CDR3 DNA: TGTGCCTGTGACACCGTCGGTCGGGGGAGCTCCTGGGACACCCGACAGATGTTTTTC
D gene: .; J gene: TRDJ1; V gene: TRDV1; clone size: many; CDR3 protein: CALGELPNTDRLIF; CDR3 DNA: TGTGCTCTTGGGGAACTCCCGAACACCGATAGACTCATCTTT
D gene: .; J gene: TRDJ1; V gene: TRDV1; clone size: many; CDR3 protein: CALGDFYANCFTDKLIF; CDR3 DNA: TGTGCTCTTGGGGACTTCTACGCGAACTGTTTCACCGATAAACTCATCTTT
D gene: TRDD3; J gene: TRDJ2; V gene: TRDV2; clone size: many; CDR3 protein: CACDTLTGGKALTAQLFF; CDR3 DNA: TGTGCCTGTGACACACTTACTGGGGGAAAAGCTTTGACAGCACAACTCTTCTTT
D gene: TRDD3; J gene: TRDJ1; V gene: TRDV1; clone size: medium-sized; CDR3 protein: CALGEGTLRPARWGISDKLIF; CDR3 DNA: TGTGCTCTTGGGGAGGGAACCCTTCGCCCTGCTAGGTGGGGGATAAGCGATAAACTCATCTTT
D gene: TRDD3; J gene: TRDJ1; V gene: TRDV1; clone size: medium-sized; CDR3 protein: CALGGAPYPVLGDTLPFKLIF; CDR3 DNA: TGTGCTCTTGGGGGTGCTCCCTACCCTGTACTGGGGGATACGCTCCCCTTCAAACTCATCTTT
D gene: .; J gene: TRDJ1; V gene: TRDV1; clone size: medium-sized; CDR3 protein: CALLIFPTPYVCRLIF; CDR3 DNA: TGTGCTCTTCTGATCTTCCCCACCCCGTACGTATGTAGACTCATCTTT
D gene: .; J gene: TRDJ1; V gene: TRDV1; clone size: many; CDR3 protein: CALGAWLPPRGGIVSLLADKLIF; CDR3 DNA: TGTGCTCTTGGGGCCTGGCTTCCTCCCCGGGGGGGGATTGTTTCCCTCTTGGCCGATAAACTCATCTTT
D gene: .; J gene: TRDJ1; V gene: TRDV2; clone size: many; CDR3 protein: CACDTLGDSETDKLIF; CDR3 DNA: TGTGCCTGTGACACTCTTGGGGATTCGGAAACCGATAAACTCATCTTT
D gene: TRDD3; J gene: TRDJ1; V gene: TRDV3; clone size: many; CDR3 protein: CAFKLFWGLYTDKLIF; CDR3 DNA: TGTGCCTTTAAGCTCTTCTGGGGGTTGTACACCGATAAACTCATCTTT